This is a list of T cell receptor beta chains from one sample in a study of T cells after yellow fever vaccination. TCRdb fed the 5' RACE reads into MiXCR, producing one record per CDR3 protein. The sample has around 590,000 distinct CDR3 sequences; roughly 12% are singletons. This specimen was PBMCs, taken on the day of the yellow fever booster vaccination. Receptors were obtained from a man under 40 who received the YFV17D yellow fever vaccine. Each CDR3 is given with its conserved first and last residue. The D gene is left open where the match is weak. Size values are once, few and many counts, or a class for expanded clones, and some rows have none.

J	size	D	length	V	DNA	CDR3
TRBJ2-3	few	TRBD1	15	TRBV7-6	TGTGCCAGCAGCTTGGGACAGGTCCGCACAGATACGCAGTATTTT	CASSLGQVRTDTQYF
TRBJ2-2	few	-	16	TRBV12-3/TRBV12-4	TGTGCCAGCAGCCACAGGGGTAGCGGGAACGGCGGGGAGCTGTTTTTT	CASSHRGSGNGGELFF
TRBJ2-7	-	-	13	TRBV5-1	TGCGCCAGCAATTTGATAGGGGCGGACGAGCAGTACTTC	CASNLIGADEQYF
TRBJ2-7	few	-	15	TRBV7-6	TGTGCCAGCAGCACCCCCAGGGGTTCGTCCTACGAGCAGTACTTC	CASSTPRGSSYEQYF
TRBJ2-2	many	-	13	TRBV12-3/TRBV12-4	TGTGCCAGCAGTCCCGGGATTACCGGGGAGCTGTTTTTT	CASSPGITGELFF
TRBJ1-3	few	-	15	TRBV7-9	TGTGCCAGCAGCTTAGACAGCGCGCCTGGAAACACCATATATTTT	CASSLDSAPGNTIYF
TRBJ2-7	-	-	15	TRBV5-1	TGCGCCAGCAGCTTGGAGGCCAGGGGGGGGAACGAGCAGTACTTC	CASSLEARGGNEQYF
TRBJ2-1	few	-	12	TRBV10-3	TGTGCCATCAGTGACGGTCGTAAGGAGCAGTTCTTC	CAISDGRKEQFF
TRBJ2-2	few	-	13	TRBV5-1	TGCGCCAGCAGCTTCAGTGGCACCGGGGAGCTGTTTTTT	CASSFSGTGELFF
TRBJ2-3	-	-	14	TRBV11-2	TGTGCCAGCAGCTTTGGTATGCGGACAGATACGCAGTATTTT	CASSFGMRTDTQYF
TRBJ1-6	-	-	12	TRBV19	TGTGCCACACGCATCAGCGATTCACCCCTCCACTTT	CATRISDSPLHF
TRBJ1-4	-	-	15	TRBV6-1	TGTGCCAGCAGCACCGACAGGAAGCCTAATGAAAAACTGTTTTTT	CASSTDRKPNEKLFF
TRBJ2-7	many	-	16	TRBV5-5	TGTGCCAGCAGCTTGCTTGGATCCGGGGTGAGCTACGAGCAGTACTTC	CASSLLGSGVSYEQYF
TRBJ2-1	few	TRBD2	13	TRBV7-2	TGTGCCAGCAGCGCCCGGGGGGGAATCGAGCAGTTCTTC	CASSARGGIEQFF
TRBJ2-1	-	TRBD2	19	TRBV6-1	TGTGCCAGCAGCTCCGCCATTGGACTAGCGGGAGAATCGCACAATGAGCAGTTCTTC	CASSSAIGLAGESHNEQFF
TRBJ2-2	few	-	16	TRBV12-3/TRBV12-4	TGTGCCAGCAGTTTTCGTCCCTACAGGGACACCGGGGAGCTGTTTTTT	CASSFRPYRDTGELFF
TRBJ1-5	few	-	13	TRBV4-3	TGCGCCAGCAGCCAAGATATGGATCAGCCCCAGCATTTT	CASSQDMDQPQHF
TRBJ2-5	-	-	15	TRBV6-5	TGTGCCAGCAGTTACTCGATCGGACTGCGAGAGACCCAGTACTTC	CASSYSIGLRETQYF
TRBJ2-2	-	-	13	TRBV20-1	TGCAGTGCTCTACACCAGAACACCGGGGAGCTGTTTTTT	CSALHQNTGELFF
TRBJ1-6	few	-	15	TRBV20-1	TGCAGTGCTAGAGATCCCGACAGTCCTAATTCACCCCTCCACTTT	CSARDPDSPNSPLHF
TRBJ2-7	once	TRBD2	11	TRBV20-1	TGCAGTGTTAGCGGGAAGGGCGAGCAGTACTTC	CSVSGKGEQYF
TRBJ2-3	few	-	17	TRBV6-2/TRBV6-3	TGTGCCAGCAGCAACAGGGCTAGCGGCACCAGCACAGATACGCAGTATTTT	CASSNRASGTSTDTQYF
TRBJ2-4	few	-	13	TRBV7-2	TGTGCCAGCAGCTTCGAGCGGGAAAACATTCAGTACTTC	CASSFERENIQYF
TRBJ2-3	medium-sized	TRBD2	15	TRBV20-1	TGCAGTGCTAGAAGCGGGAGGCGTGGAACAGATACGCAGTATTTT	CSARSGRRGTDTQYF
TRBJ1-2	few	-	14	TRBV11-2	TGTGCCAGCAGTCCAGACACGGGGGGATATGGCTACACCTTC	CASSPDTGGYGYTF
TRBJ1-6	-	-	12	TRBV29-1	TGCAGCGTTGCCCCCCATAATTCAACCCTCCACTTT	CSVAPHNSTLHF
TRBJ1-4	many	-	14	TRBV7-2	TGTGCCAGCAGCCAAGGAAAGGGGGGAGAAAAACTGTTTTTT	CASSQGKGGEKLFF
TRBJ2-7	-	-	14	TRBV19	TGTGCCAGTAGTATAGGTGGCAGCCAGAGAGAGCAGTACTTC	CASSIGGSQREQYF
TRBJ2-5	few	TRBD2	14	TRBV12-3/TRBV12-4	TGTGCCAGCAACTCTGCCGGGACTAGAGAGACCCAGTACTTC	CASNSAGTRETQYF
TRBJ2-3	-	TRBD2	14	TRBV5-4	TGTGCCAGCAGCCGGGGGGGGGCGGCAGATACGCAGTATTTT	CASSRGGAADTQYF
TRBJ2-3	many	-	12	TRBV20-1	TGCAGTGCTAGGTTACGTGTGGATACGCAGTATTTT	CSARLRVDTQYF
TRBJ2-1	few	TRBD2	15	TRBV5-1	TGCGCCAGCAGCGTAGCGGGAGAAAGGTACAATGAGCAGTTCTTC	CASSVAGERYNEQFF
TRBJ2-1	-	TRBD2	15	TRBV10-2	TGCGCCAGCAGTGAGCCGGGACTAGCGGGAGATGAGCAGTTCTTC	CASSEPGLAGDEQFF
TRBJ1-1	few	-	15	TRBV7-2	TGTGCCAGCAGCTCCCCGGGGAGGGGGAACACTGAAGCTTTCTTT	CASSSPGRGNTEAFF
TRBJ1-6	few	-	14	TRBV28	TGTGCCAGCAGTTTATCTACGGGGTTCTCACCCCTCCACTTT	CASSLSTGFSPLHF
TRBJ2-7	-	TRBD1	13	TRBV29-1	TGCAGCGTTTGGGCAGGGGGCACCTACGAGCAGTACTTC	CSVWAGGTYEQYF
TRBJ2-3	few	-	14	TRBV18	TGTGCCAGCTCGCCCACAGGGACCTCAGATACGCAGTATTTT	CASSPTGTSDTQYF
TRBJ2-1	-	TRBD2	14	TRBV7-2	TGTGCCAGCAGCTTAGCGCGAACACTAGCGGAAGAGTTCTTC	CASSLARTLAEEFF
TRBJ2-7	few	-	13	TRBV20-1	TGCAGTGCTACAGCACCCCCTTCCTACGAGCAGTACTTC	CSATAPPSYEQYF
TRBJ2-3	few	TRBD2	14	TRBV20-1	TGCAGTGCGTCGGGACTAGCGGTTACAGATACGCAGTATTTT	CSASGLAVTDTQYF
TRBJ2-5	few	-	12	TRBV29-1	TGCAGCGTTGGCTATCTGGGTGAGACCCAGTACTTC	CSVGYLGETQYF
TRBJ2-7	few	-	16	TRBV10-3	TGTGCCATCAGTGAGCCTGGAAGCTCTAGCGTCTACGAGCAGTACTTC	CAISEPGSSSVYEQYF
TRBJ2-7	few	TRBD1	16	TRBV7-2	TGTGCCAGCAGCTTAGAACTTGGGACAGGGGGTTACGAGCAGTACTTC	CASSLELGTGGYEQYF
TRBJ2-7	-	TRBD2	15	TRBV6-5	TGTGCCAGCAGGGACTCTAGCGGGAGGGCCTCCGAGCAGTACTTC	CASRDSSGRASEQYF
TRBJ1-5	few	-	13	TRBV20-1	TGCAGTGCTAGGCGAGGGGGGAATCAGCCCCAGCATTTT	CSARRGGNQPQHF
TRBJ2-1	many	-	12	TRBV12-3/TRBV12-4	TGTGCCAGCAGTTTCAGTCTGGATGAGCAGTTCTTC	CASSFSLDEQFF